The 15 T cell receptor beta chains in this list originate from one sample, sequenced in a study of CD8 T cells in Susac syndrome. Random-hexamer reverse transcription was applied to about 0.45 to 1 ug RNA. TCRdb passed the immunoSEQ multiplex PCR reads through MiXCR, listing each CDR3 protein once. The table has roughly 180,000 distinct CDR3 sequences, approximately 95% seen once; the top ten hold about 0.1%. The sequencing sample was made of CD4+ T cells from PBMCs. The source is a human donor in good health.

The chain employs TRBV2 and TRBJ2-2; D call uncertain. The V end was cut by 6 bases, the J end by 2 bases, with 10 bases between. This CDR3 is 14 amino acids long. The V gene's germline CDR1 is SNHLY and CDR2 FYNNEI. The CDR3 bases are TGTGCCAGCAGCGTAAACGTTAACACCGGGGAGCTGTTTTTT. Encoded protein: CASSVNVNTGELFF. Based on the CDR3 plus reference TRBV2 and TRBJ2-2, the full variable domain is EPEVTQTPSHQVTQMGQEVILRCVPISNHLYFYWYRQILGQKVEFLVSFYNNEISEKSEIFDDQFSVERPDGSNFTLKIRSTKLEDSAMYFCASSVNVNTGELFFGEGSRLTVL.

The J gene is TRBJ2-1, the V gene TRBV20-1; TRBD1 is a possible D gene (6 bases). The germline V and J ends were trimmed by 0 bases and 0 bases, with 15 bases remaining between them. This CDR3 is 17 amino acids long. Germline CDR1 reads DFQATT; CDR2 reads SNEGSKA (reference sequence). CDR3 sequence reads: CSARDPGQPSSYNEQFF. CDR3 sequence (DNA): TGCAGTGCTAGAGACCCCGGACAGCCGAGCTCCTACAATGAGCAGTTCTTC.

J is TRBJ2-7 and V is TRBV30; TRBD2 aligns across 11 bases. CDR1 and CDR2 (germline): GTSNPN, SVGIG (reference sequence). The CDR3 totals 14 residues. V gave up 3 bases and J gave up 7 bases; unmatched junction bases: 8. CDR3 coding DNA: TGTGCCTGGAGGCGTAGCGGGAGGGCCTGGGAGCAGTACTTC. Translating gives CAWRRSGRAWEQYF.

The chain employs TRBV5-6 and TRBJ2-7, with D perhaps matching TRBD2 (5 bases). The CDR3 consists of 15 residues. The V end was cut by 0 bases, the J end by 0 bases, with 10 bases between. Germline CDR1 SGHDT, CDR2 YYEEEE. CDR3 DNA sequence: TGTGCCAGCAGCTTGGAGCGGTCCGACTCCTACGAGCAGTACTTC. It specifies CASSLERSDSYEQYF. Variable domain in full (rest from reference TRBV5-6 and TRBJ2-7): DAGVTQSPTHLIKTRGQQVTLRCSPKSGHDTVSWYQQALGQGPQFIFQYYEEEERQRGNFPDRFSGHQFPNYSSELNVNALLLGDSALYLCASSLERSDSYEQYFGPGTRLTVT.

The chain is built from TRBV27 and TRBJ2-3; D call uncertain. This CDR3 is 15 amino acids long. The V end lost 2 bases, the J end lost 4 bases, and 13 bases lay between the germline ends. Germline V CDR1 and CDR2: MNHEY, SMNVEV (reference sequence). CDR3 DNA sequence: TGTGCCAGCAGTTTAGGTGCCATGGGATCAGATACGCAGTATTTT. Its translation is CASSLGAMGSDTQYF.

The chain carries TRBV28 and TRBJ2-7; TRBD1 is a possible D gene (6 bases). CDR1 MDHEN and CDR2 SYDVKM come from the germline V gene. Trimming cost V 4 bases and J 2 bases, with 12 bases left between them. This CDR3 has 14 residues. The CDR3 DNA is TGTGCCAGCAGTTCGGCAGGGGAAACCTACGAGCAGTACTTC. Protein product: CASSSAGETYEQYF.

The chain couples TRBV20-1 to TRBJ2-1, with TRBD2 matching over 8 bases. V shed 1 base and J 9 bases; nucleotides not matched to a gene: 5. There are 13 residues in the CDR3. Germline loops: CDR1 DFQATT, CDR2 SNEGSKA (reference sequence). This CDR3 reads CSARGGLASEQFF. The CDR3 nucleotides are TGCAGTGCTAGAGGCGGACTAGCCTCTGAGCAGTTCTTC.

V usage is TRBV12-3 or TRBV12-4 and J usage is TRBJ1-1; no definite D call. V shed 1 base and J shed 6 bases, with 6 bases lying between them. The CDR3 runs to 12 residues. The CDR3 here is CASSLDSSEAFF. In nucleotides, the CDR3 is TGTGCCAGCAGTTTAGACAGCTCTGAAGCTTTCTTT.

This rearrangement joins TRBV24-1 to TRBJ2-7; weak D call: TRBD1 (6 bases). This CDR3 has 14 residues. Per the germline V gene, CDR1 is KGHDR and CDR2 is SFDVKD. V was clipped by 2 bases and J by 6 bases, with 13 bases between them. CDR3 coding DNA: TGTGCCACCAGTGATTCAGGGGCCTCAGGCGAGCAGTACTTC. Its translation: CATSDSGASGEQYF.

This sequence joins TRBV18 and TRBJ2-3; a possible D gene is TRBD2 (6 bases). Germline V gene data show CDR1 as KGHSH and CDR2 as LQKENI. Trimming left V 3 bases short and J 3 bases short, with 13 bases between. The CDR3 totals 15 residues. In DNA, the CDR3 is TGTGCCAGCTCACCCCTATGGCGGGATACAGATACGCAGTATTTT. It codes for CASSPLWRDTDTQYF.

This sequence joins TRBV7-2 and TRBJ1-1; D unresolved. The CDR3 sequence is 12 residues long. Trimming removed 7 bases at V and 4 bases at J, with 10 bases between. Germline V gives CDR1 SGHTA, CDR2 FQGNSA. The CDR3 region has the DNA TGTGCCAGCACCCCCCTGTTCACTGAAGCTTTCTTT. Translating it yields CASTPLFTEAFF.

This chain uses TRBV21-1 with TRBJ1-2; the D call of TRBD1 is as the table states it, not checked on the DNA. TRBV21-1 is described as a pseudogene. The CDR3 contains 13 residues. The CDR3 coding sequence is TGTGCCAGCAGCAAGCGGACAGTAAACGGCTACACCTTC. Translation: CASSKRTVNGYTF.

The V and J genes are TRBV6-1 and TRBJ2-5; D not certain. The CDR3 has 11 amino acids. Per the germline V gene, CDR1 is MNHNS and CDR2 is SASEGT. Trimming pared 7 bases from V and 12 bases from J, leaving 15 bases between. The CDR3 here is CASTLQEREYF. CDR3 DNA sequence: TGTGCCAGCACCCTCCAGGAAAGGGAGTACTTC.

The CDR3 region is CASSLGLLVETQYF. CDR3 sequence (DNA): TGTGCCAGCAGCTTAGGGCTCCTGGTGGAGACCCAGTACTTC. This chain uses TRBV7-2 with TRBJ2-5; D is undetermined. Trimming cost V 1 base and J 5 bases, with 11 bases left between them. Germline CDR1 reads SGHTA; CDR2 reads FQGNSA. The CDR3 extends over 14 amino acids.

J is TRBJ2-1 and V is TRBV29-1; D perhaps matches TRBD1 (6 bases). The CDR3 runs 14 residues. Germline V lookup: CDR1 SQVTM, CDR2 ANQGSEA. V dropped 6 bases and J dropped 1 base, with 13 bases sitting between them. The CDR3 DNA follows: TGCAGCGTGGATCACAGGGTTTCCTACAATGAGCAGTTCTTC. It encodes CSVDHRVSYNEQFF.